This TCR beta chain came from a study of beta chain features in type 1 diabetes. Study-wide background: Sorted cell examination encompassed approximately 110 million cells across all samples. The study, taken as a whole, reports: Short templates might get an advantage during PCR, and this would be equal in patients and controls.

Trimming cost V 0 bases and J 4 bases; bases outside gene matches: 11. Germline loops: CDR1 SGHDT, CDR2 YYEEEE. CDR3 length: 17 residues. This clone was seen only a few times. Its antigen is unidentified. Post-sort purity exceeded 95% for all sorted populations. cDNA synthesis used the whole RNA isolate, giving expressed TCRB sequences. Clones were read by immunoSEQ multiplex PCR, and TCRdb kept only the in-frame ones, dropping some. The repertoire has about 410,000 clones, approximately 15% of them found once; the top ten carry under 0.04%. The V call is TRBV5-6, the J call TRBJ2-5; 8 nucleotides agree with TRBD2. The sequenced material came from naive CD4+ T cells from blood. This receptor was obtained from a man in his thirties or forties in good health. The CDR3 DNA follows: TGTGCCAGCAGCTTGGTACTAGCGGAGGGCCCCCGAGAGACCCAGTACTTC. Translation: CASSLVLAEGPRETQYF.